What follows are 3 T cell receptor beta chains derived from one specimen sequenced in a study of T-cell memory formation after mild COVID-19. TCRdb re-analysed the 5' RACE reads in MiXCR, keeping a single row per CDR3 protein. The data hold 450,000 to 650,000 distinct CDR3 sequences, with around 21% observed a single time. Specimen: PBMCs or a T cell subset sorted from them (not recorded which). The receptors originated from an adult woman who had mild COVID-19 (a few samples of this study predate the infection). Cell type and time point are not known.

This clonotype has only a few counts. V is TRBV7-3 and J is TRBJ2-3, with D perhaps matching TRBD2 (5 bases). This CDR3 spans 13 amino acids. Between the trimmed V and J ends, which lost 4 bases and 7 bases, there was a span of 12 bases. The V gene's germline CDR1 is SGHTA and CDR2 FQGTGA. In DNA form, the CDR3 reads TGTGCCAGCAGCTCTCAGTCCGGGAATACGCAGTATTTT. It yields the protein CASSSQSGNTQYF.

The J gene is TRBJ2-1, the V gene TRBV6-1; possible D gene TRBD1, 5 bases. The CDR3 covers 16 residues. Germline V lookup: CDR1 MNHNS, CDR2 SASEGT. Trimming removed 4 bases from V and 6 bases from J, with 19 bases in between. CDR3 region: CASSGGEGAGGNEQFF. As DNA, the CDR3 is TGTGCCAGCAGTGGGGGTGAAGGGGCAGGTGGCAATGAGCAGTTCTTC.

Here the CDR3 DNA reads TGTGCCAGCAAAGGTGACCTCGAGCAGTACTTC. Its translation is CASKGDLEQYF. The chain combines TRBV2 with TRBJ2-7; D not certain. In germline, CDR1 is SNHLY, CDR2 FYNNEI. Trimming took 7 bases from V and 6 from J, leaving 10 bases between them. The CDR3 is made up of 11 amino acids.